These T cell receptor beta chains were read from a single sample in a study. TCRdb processed the RT-PCR reads anew with MiXCR; each CDR3 protein has one entry. The sample has more than 550,000 distinct CDR3 sequences, 14% seen once. The sequencing sample was made of memory CD4+ T cells from blood. Every receptor here comes from a female donor in good health, serving as a healthy control. Both conserved end residues are part of each CDR3. The D gene is left open where the match is weak. The size entry is marked missing in some rows and otherwise reads once, few, many or a size class.

>TRBJ2-1|19|TRBV7-8|TRBD1|few
TGTGCCAGCAGCTTAGCGACCGGGACAGGGCGATTAGGGCACTATCAGCAGTTCTTC
CASSLATGTGRLGHYQQFF
>TRBJ1-3|16|TRBV11-2|.|few
TGTGCCAGCAGCTTAATGCAGGGTCTCTCTGGAAACACCATATATTTT
CASSLMQGLSGNTIYF
>TRBJ1-4|13|TRBV20-1|.|.
TGCAGTGCTATCAGGGCAACTAATGAAAAACTGTTTTTT
CSAIRATNEKLFF
>TRBJ2-7|15|TRBV20-1|.|few
TGCAGTGCTAGAGATCCCCAGCGGCCCACCTACGAGCAGTACTTC
CSARDPQRPTYEQYF
>TRBJ2-2|12|TRBV12-3/TRBV12-4|.|.
TGTGCCAGCAGTTTAGAGGGTGGAGCGCTGTTTTTT
CASSLEGGALFF
>TRBJ2-2|16|TRBV7-2|TRBD2|few
TGTGCCAGCAGCTTGCTGCGGGGGGCGATAACCGGGGAGCTGTTTTTT
CASSLLRGAITGELFF
>TRBJ1-5|14|TRBV4-2|.|many
TGTGCCAGCAGCCCGACCCTGCCAAATCAGCCCCAGCATTTT
CASSPTLPNQPQHF
>TRBJ2-4|11|TRBV11-2|.|few
TGTGCCAGCAGCCCCAGCAACATTCAGTACTTC
CASSPSNIQYF
>TRBJ2-7|15|TRBV6-2/TRBV6-3|.|.
TGTGCCAGCAGTTACTCGGCCGGGACCTTGGGGGAGCAGTACTTC
CASSYSAGTLGEQYF
>TRBJ2-5|13|TRBV4-3|.|many
TGCGCCAGCAGCCAAGGCCCACAAGAGACCCAGTACTTC
CASSQGPQETQYF
>TRBJ1-4|14|TRBV10-2|TRBD1|few
TGCGCCAGCAGTGGACAGGGGGCTAATGAAAAACTGTTTTTT
CASSGQGANEKLFF
>TRBJ2-7|13|TRBV20-1|.|.
TGCAGTGCTACCTGGACTGCGACCTACGAGCAGTACTTC
CSATWTATYEQYF
>TRBJ2-7|11|TRBV6-6|.|many
TGTGCTGCCGGCCACTCCTACGAGCAGTACTTC
CAAGHSYEQYF
>TRBJ2-5|14|TRBV9|.|many
TGTGCCAGCAGCGCGTCGACAAATAAGAAGACCCAGTACTTC
CASSASTNKKTQYF
>TRBJ2-7|14|TRBV10-3|TRBD2|many
TGTGCCATCAGTCCTAGCGGGAGGGCGTACGAGCAGTACTTC
CAISPSGRAYEQYF
>TRBJ2-1|15|TRBV12-3/TRBV12-4|.|.
TGTGCCAGCAGTCCGACTAGAGTCTCCTACAATGAGCAGTTCTTC
CASSPTRVSYNEQFF
>TRBJ1-1|14|TRBV28|.|few
TGTGCCAGCACCATACCCAGGGTGGACACTGAAGCTTTCTTT
CASTIPRVDTEAFF
>TRBJ2-7|14|TRBV20-1|TRBD1|many
TGCAGTGGGGAAGACAGGGTGGGCTCCTACGAGCAGTACTTC
CSGEDRVGSYEQYF
>TRBJ2-7|13|TRBV10-3|.|many
TGTGCCATCAGGCGGACGGCTACCTACGAGCAGTACTTC
CAIRRTATYEQYF
>TRBJ2-3|16|TRBV28|.|few
TGTGCCAGCAGTTTTAAAGGGGGAGTGGGGACAGATACGCAGTATTTT
CASSFKGGVGTDTQYF
>TRBJ2-1|18|TRBV20-1|TRBD2|.
TGCAGTGCTAAAGGGTCCGCGCGGGGGGCATACTCCTACAATGAGCAGTTCTTC
CSAKGSARGAYSYNEQFF
>TRBJ1-5|13|TRBV2|TRBD1|.
TGTGCCAGCAGTCAGGGGGCACTTCAGCCCCAGCATTTT
CASSQGALQPQHF
>TRBJ1-5|13|TRBV6-5|.|.
TGTGCCAGCAGCCCCCGGGAGCATCAGCCCCAGCATTTT
CASSPREHQPQHF
>TRBJ1-2|11|TRBV11-2|TRBD1|.
TGTGCCAGCAGCCCCGGACAGGGATGCACCTTC
CASSPGQGCTF
>TRBJ1-6|14|TRBV7-3|.|.
TGTGCCAGCAGCTTACAGGGTACAGATTCACCCCTCCACTTT
CASSLQGTDSPLHF
>TRBJ1-2|13|TRBV20-1|.|few
TGCAGTGTGGTTGCAGGGACTAACTATGGCTACACCTTC
CSVVAGTNYGYTF
>TRBJ2-1|15|TRBV5-8|TRBD1|few
TGTGCCACCCAGTGGACAGGAGAACTTTACAATGAGCAGTTCTTC
CATQWTGELYNEQFF
>TRBJ2-5|14|TRBV18|.|.
TGTGCCAGCTCACCAAGATCAGATCAAGAGACCCAGTACTTC
CASSPRSDQETQYF
>TRBJ1-2|11|TRBV20-1|.|few
TGCAGTGCTGACACTTACGCGGGCTACACCTTC
CSADTYAGYTF
>TRBJ1-2|15|TRBV4-3|.|many
TGCGCCAGCAGCCAATCCGCCCAGGGGAACTATGGCTACACCTTC
CASSQSAQGNYGYTF
>TRBJ2-1|18|TRBV6-1|TRBD2|few
TGTGCCAGCAGTGAGCCCAGGACGGGACTAGCGGTAGGAGATGAGCAGTTCTTC
CASSEPRTGLAVGDEQFF
>TRBJ2-1|14|TRBV7-7|TRBD2|few
TGTGCTAGCATACCCCTAGCGGGAGTGGGTGAGCAGTTCTTC
CASIPLAGVGEQFF
>TRBJ1-2|14|TRBV27|.|many
TGTGCCAGCAGTTTATCAGGGGTCGGCTATGGCTACACCTTC
CASSLSGVGYGYTF
>TRBJ2-4|16|TRBV5-6|TRBD1|few
TGTGCCAGCAGCTTAACCCCGGGACAGGGGGGAAACATTCAGTACTTC
CASSLTPGQGGNIQYF
>TRBJ1-6|16|TRBV7-2|.|few
TGTGCCAGCAGCAAAGCAGTACAGGGAATCAATTCACCCCTCCACTTT
CASSKAVQGINSPLHF
>TRBJ2-7|18|TRBV7-9|.|few
TGTGCCAGCAGCTTACGTGCAGGGCATCGCTGGGGTACCTACGAGCAGTACTTC
CASSLRAGHRWGTYEQYF
>TRBJ2-7|15|TRBV28|.|.
TGTGCCAGCGGGGAAGGGGGGGTGAGTTTCTACGAGCAGTACTTC
CASGEGGVSFYEQYF
>TRBJ2-5|16|TRBV11-2|.|few
TGTGCCAGCAGCTTAGTCGCAGGGCAGTACCAAGAGACCCAGTACTTC
CASSLVAGQYQETQYF
>TRBJ2-1|15|TRBV29-1|.|many
TGCAGCGTTACTAAAAGGGCCTTCGGGGACAATGAGCAGTTCTTC
CSVTKRAFGDNEQFF
>TRBJ2-2|13|TRBV5-6|.|.
TGTGCCAGCAGCCCTGAGATCACCGGGGAGCTGTTTTTT
CASSPEITGELFF
>TRBJ2-1|16|TRBV20-1|.|.
TGCAGTGTTTCAGGGGGAGGCGGGAGGACCTACAATGAGCAGTTCTTC
CSVSGGGGRTYNEQFF
>TRBJ2-2|15|TRBV7-2|.|many
TGTGCCAGCAGCTTAAGGGGGGCGAACACCGGGGAGCTGTTTTTT
CASSLRGANTGELFF
>TRBJ2-2|15|TRBV12-3/TRBV12-4|.|few
TGTGCCAGCAGTTTAAGCAGCGCCGGCACCGGGGAGCTGTTTTTT
CASSLSSAGTGELFF
>TRBJ2-1|12|TRBV5-6|.|many
TGTGCCAGCAGCTGGGATGACCAAGGGCAGTTCTTC
CASSWDDQGQFF
>TRBJ2-3|15|TRBV6-5|.|many
TGTGCCAGCAGCCAATACTACCCTAGCACAGATACGCAGTATTTT
CASSQYYPSTDTQYF
>TRBJ1-4|15|TRBV6-5|.|.
TGTGCCAGCAGTTACTCGAACCCCCAAGGAGAAAAACTGTTTTTT
CASSYSNPQGEKLFF
>TRBJ2-5|15|TRBV11-2|.|few
TGTGCCAGCAGCTTAGAAGGCACAGGCGCCGAGACCCAGTACTTC
CASSLEGTGAETQYF
>TRBJ2-5|12|TRBV20-1|TRBD2|.
TGCAGTGCCCCGACTAGCTTTGAGACCCAGTACTTC
CSAPTSFETQYF
>TRBJ2-5|15|TRBV20-1|.|.
TGCAGTGCTAGACCCTCCTCGCGACCCCAAGAGACCCAGTACTTC
CSARPSSRPQETQYF
>TRBJ1-5|13|TRBV7-2|.|many
TGTGCCAGCAGCACGGACAGTCGGGGGGCCCAGCATTTT
CASSTDSRGAQHF
>TRBJ2-1|20|TRBV11-1|TRBD2|few
TGTGCCAGCAGCTACCCCGTTGGGACTAGCTACGCTCGGTATTACAATGAGCAGTTCTTC
CASSYPVGTSYARYYNEQFF
>TRBJ2-7|16|TRBV4-2|TRBD2|few
TGTGCCAGCAGCCAAGCACGCGGGAGGGCCGTATACGAGCAGTACTTC
CASSQARGRAVYEQYF
>TRBJ2-2|18|TRBV7-9|.|few
TGTGCCAGCAGCTTAGACACTGAGACTCTCCGTCGGACCGGGGAGCTGTTTTTT
CASSLDTETLRRTGELFF
>TRBJ2-1|17|TRBV5-1|TRBD2|few
TGCGCCAGCAGCTTATTGCCTAGCGGGAGTGGGTACAATGAGCAGTTCTTC
CASSLLPSGSGYNEQFF
>TRBJ2-3|13|TRBV7-2|.|many
TGTGCCAGCAGCTTGATAGCGGCAGATACGCAGTATTTT
CASSLIAADTQYF
>TRBJ1-1|12|TRBV29-1|.|many
TGCAGCGTGGCCCCGACGGGAACTGAAGCTTTCTTT
CSVAPTGTEAFF
>TRBJ1-6|14|TRBV5-1|.|.
TGCGCCAGCAGAATCCCAGGCTCTTGGTCACCCCTCCACTTT
CASRIPGSWSPLHF
>TRBJ2-7|14|TRBV7-2|.|.
TGTGCCAGCAGCTTAGAAGCGGTTTCCTACGAGCAGTACTTC
CASSLEAVSYEQYF
>TRBJ2-1|12|TRBV11-2|.|.
TGTGCCAGCAGCTTTAATATGGGCGAGCAGTTCTTC
CASSFNMGEQFF
>TRBJ2-1|16|TRBV20-1|TRBD1|few
TGCAGTGCGGGCGGGACAGGGGTGGGCTCCTACAATGAGCAGTTCTTC
CSAGGTGVGSYNEQFF